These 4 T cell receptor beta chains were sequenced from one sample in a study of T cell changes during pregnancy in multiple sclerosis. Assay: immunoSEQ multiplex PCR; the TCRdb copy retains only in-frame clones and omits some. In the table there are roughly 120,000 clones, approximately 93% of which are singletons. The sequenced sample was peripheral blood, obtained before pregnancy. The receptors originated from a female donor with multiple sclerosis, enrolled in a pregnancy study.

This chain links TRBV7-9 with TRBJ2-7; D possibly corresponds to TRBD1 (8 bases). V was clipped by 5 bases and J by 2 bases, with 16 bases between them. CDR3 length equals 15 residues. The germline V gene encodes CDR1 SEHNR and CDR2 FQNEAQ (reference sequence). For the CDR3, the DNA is TGTGCCAGCAGCGAAGCGGGACAGGCGACCTACGAGCAGTACTTC. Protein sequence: CASSEAGQATYEQYF. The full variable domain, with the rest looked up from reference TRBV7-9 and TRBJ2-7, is DTGVSQNPRHKITKRGQNVTFRCDPISEHNRLYWYRQTLGQGPEFLTYFQNEAQLEKSRLLSDRFSAERPKGSFSTLEIQRTEQGDSAMYLCASSEAGQATYEQYFGPGTRLTVT.

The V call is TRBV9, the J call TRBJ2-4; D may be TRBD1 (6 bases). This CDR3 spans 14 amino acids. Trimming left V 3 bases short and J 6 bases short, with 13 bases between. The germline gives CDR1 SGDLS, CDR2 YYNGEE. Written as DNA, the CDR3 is TGTGCCAGCAGCGAGGGGGACGCCCTAAACATTCAGTACTTC. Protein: CASSEGDALNIQYF.

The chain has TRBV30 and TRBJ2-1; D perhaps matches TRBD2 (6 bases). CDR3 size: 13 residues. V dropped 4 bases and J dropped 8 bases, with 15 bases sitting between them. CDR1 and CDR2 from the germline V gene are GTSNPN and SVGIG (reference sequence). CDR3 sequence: CAWNLIPGDEQFF. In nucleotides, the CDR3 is TGTGCCTGGAACCTAATTCCGGGGGATGAGCAGTTCTTC.

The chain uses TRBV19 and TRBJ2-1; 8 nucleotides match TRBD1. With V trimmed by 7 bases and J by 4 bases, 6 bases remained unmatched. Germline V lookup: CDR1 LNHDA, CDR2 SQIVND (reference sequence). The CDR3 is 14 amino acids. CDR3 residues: CASTRQGRYNEQFF. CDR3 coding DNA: TGTGCCAGTACCAGACAGGGGAGGTACAATGAGCAGTTCTTC.